These 26 T cell receptor beta chains were all obtained from the same sample, sequenced in a study of T-cell memory formation after mild COVID-19. TCRdb redid the calling of the 5' RACE reads with MiXCR, one entry per CDR3 protein. Altogether roughly 550,000 distinct CDR3 sequences are present, about a fifth being singletons, with the ten largest covering about 12%. The sequencing sample was made of PBMCs or a T cell subset sorted from them (not recorded which). The receptors stem from an adult woman who had mild COVID-19 (a few samples of this study predate the infection). Cell type and time point are not known.

The V gene is TRBV7-2, the J gene TRBJ1-1, with a tentative D call TRBD1 (6 bases). Trimming took off 5 bases at V and 0 bases at J, with 10 bases between the two ends. Germline values: CDR1 SGHTA, CDR2 FQGNSA. This CDR3 region has 14 residues. The CDR3 reads CASSHGTLNTEAFF. The CDR3 DNA reads as TGTGCCAGCAGCCACGGGACACTGAACACTGAAGCTTTCTTT.

This clonotype was counted only a few times. This chain links TRBV29-1 with TRBJ2-3, with 15 nucleotides matching TRBD2. The CDR3 loop spans 16 amino acids. CDR1 and CDR2 (germline): SQVTM, ANQGSEA. The V gene end was trimmed by 4 bases and the J gene end by 4 bases; junction bases not matched to a gene: 6. CDR3 in amino acids: CSVALGLAGGSDTQYF. The CDR3 region has the DNA TGCAGCGTTGCCCTGGGACTAGCGGGGGGCTCAGATACGCAGTATTTT.

This clonotype has just a few counts. The chain links TRBV6-5 to TRBJ2-3, with TRBD2 matching 7 bases. Looked up from germline, CDR1 is MNHEY and CDR2 is SVGAGI. Trimming removed 1 base from V and 6 bases from J; junction bases left unmatched: 7. The CDR3 is made up of 15 amino acids. This chain's CDR3 is CASSYYGGAGDTQYF. DNA for the CDR3: TGTGCCAGCAGTTACTATGGGGGAGCGGGGGATACGCAGTATTTT.

The chain carries TRBV7-2 and TRBJ2-3; D possibly corresponds to TRBD2 (5 bases). Per the germline V gene, CDR1 is SGHTA and CDR2 is FQGNSA. The CDR3 runs 15 residues. The ends were cut back, 5 bases at V and 6 bases at J, with 18 bases in the middle. The DNA of the CDR3 is TGTGCCAGCAGCCTTGGAGGCCTCCCGATGGATACGCAGTATTTT. Residues: CASSLGGLPMDTQYF.

V usage is TRBV18 and J usage is TRBJ2-1; 9 bases line up with TRBD2. The trim removed 1 base at V and 7 bases at J, leaving 8 bases unmatched. Germline loops: CDR1 KGHSH, CDR2 LQKENI. The CDR3 sequence is 16 residues long. The CDR3 reads CASSPRAGGSSNEQFF. CDR3 bases: TGTGCCAGCTCACCACGAGCGGGAGGTAGTTCGAATGAGCAGTTCTTC.

The chain joins TRBV4-3 to TRBJ2-5; D unresolved. Germline assignment: CDR1 LGHNA and CDR2 YSLEER. V was trimmed by 2 bases and J by 0 bases, leaving 10 bases between them. The CDR3 is 15 residues long. CDR3 residues: CASSQIPGHQETQYF. CDR3 DNA: TGCGCCAGCAGCCAAATTCCAGGACACCAAGAGACCCAGTACTTC.

The chain recombines TRBV9 with TRBJ1-1; D is unclear. This CDR3 comprises 14 residues. V was clipped by 0 bases and J by 1 base, with 7 bases between them. CDR1 is SGDLS, CDR2 YYNGEE, per germline. CDR3 residues: CASSVGSSNTEAFF. The CDR3 region has the DNA TGTGCCAGCAGCGTAGGTTCTTCGAACACTGAAGCTTTCTTT.

There are a few counts of this clonotype. The gene calls are TRBV7-8 and TRBJ2-1; D not certain. V was shortened by 5 bases and J by 8 bases, with 13 bases between the two germline ends. This CDR3 region has 13 residues. Germline V lookup: CDR1 SGHVS, CDR2 FQNEAQ. This chain's CDR3 is CASSQYSGYEQFF. CDR3 bases: TGTGCCAGCAGCCAATACTCTGGGTATGAGCAGTTCTTC.

This clonotype was detected only a few times. V usage is TRBV29-1 and J usage is TRBJ2-1, with 8 positions matching TRBD2. After removal of 4 bases from V and 2 bases from J, the junction contained 10 bases not matched to a gene. The CDR3 is 16 amino acids. Germline CDR1 SQVTM, CDR2 ANQGSEA. The CDR3 DNA reads TGCAGCGTTGTGACACCACGGGAGGGCCCCTACAATGAGCAGTTCTTC. Translating it yields CSVVTPREGPYNEQFF.

This clonotype has only a few counts. The chain recombines TRBV19 with TRBJ1-2; weak D call: TRBD1 (5 bases). Germline CDR1 LNHDA, CDR2 SQIVND (reference sequence). Trimming left V 2 bases short and J 2 bases short, with 15 bases between. CDR3 length equals 16 residues. The CDR3 here is CASSIFPGGSNYGYTF. The DNA for the CDR3 is TGTGCCAGTAGTATATTTCCCGGGGGTTCGAACTATGGCTACACCTTC.

The J gene is TRBJ2-2, the V gene TRBV24-1, with unresolved D. The CDR3 length is 14 residues. The germline V gene has CDR1 KGHDR and CDR2 SFDVKD. V lost 2 bases and J lost 1, with 4 bases in between. CDR3 protein: CATSDSRNTGELFF. CDR3 bases: TGTGCCACCAGTGATTCTCGGAACACCGGGGAGCTGTTTTTT.

This chain joins TRBV24-1 and TRBJ2-6; a weak D match, TRBD1 (5 bases). The length of the CDR3 is 15 residues. CDR1 and CDR2 from the germline V gene are KGHDR and SFDVKD. Trimming took 9 bases from V and 1 from J, leaving 12 bases between them. The DNA for the CDR3 is TGTGCCACCGCCAATTCAGGGTCTGGGGCCAACGTCCTGACTTTC. Its protein product is CATANSGSGANVLTF.

This clonotype appeared a few times. V and J are TRBV12-3 or TRBV12-4 and TRBJ2-1; D gene uncertain. The CDR3 has 13 residues. The germline V and J ends were trimmed by 2 bases and 9 bases, with 11 bases remaining between them. CDR3 coding DNA: TGTGCCAGCAGTTTAAGTGTCACCGGTGAGCAGTTCTTC. As protein: CASSLSVTGEQFF.

V and J are TRBV20-1 and TRBJ1-1, with 7 bases identical to TRBD1. This CDR3 comprises 12 residues. V was clipped by 2 bases and J by 8 bases; unmatched bases: 5. CDR1 and CDR2 (germline): DFQATT, SNEGSKA (reference sequence). In nucleotides, the CDR3 is TGCAGTGCTAGACGTCCGGACAGGGAAGCTTTCTTT. It is translated as CSARRPDREAFF.

This clonotype was seen a few times. This chain connects TRBV27 to TRBJ1-2, with D perhaps matching TRBD1 (5 bases). Germline V lookup: CDR1 MNHEY, CDR2 SMNVEV (reference sequence). V lost 2 bases and J 6 bases, leaving 10 bases between the germline ends. The CDR3 loop spans 13 amino acids. The CDR3 DNA reads TGTGCCAGCAGTTTACAAGGGACTGATGGCTACACCTTC. Translated: CASSLQGTDGYTF.

This chain uses TRBV20-1 with TRBJ2-5, with D perhaps assigned TRBD1 or TRBD2 (5 bases each). This CDR3 spans 14 amino acids. V dropped 7 bases and J dropped 2 bases, with 17 bases sitting between them. Germline V gene lookup returns CDR1 DFQATT and CDR2 SNEGSKA (reference sequence). CDR3 DNA sequence: TGCAGTGTTTTCTCCGGGACCCAGCAAGAGACCCAGTACTTC. This sequence encodes CSVFSGTQQETQYF.

The gene calls are TRBV5-1 and TRBJ2-4; TRBD1 aligns across 7 bases. J was trimmed by 6 bases and V by 0 bases; bases with no gene match: 12. The germline gives CDR1 SGHRS, CDR2 YFSETQ. The CDR3 spans 17 residues. This CDR3 reads CASSLDRTGGPGNIQYF. The DNA for the CDR3 is TGCGCCAGCAGCTTGGATAGGACAGGTGGGCCGGGAAACATTCAGTACTTC.

This chain connects TRBV6-1 to TRBJ2-7, with 11 positions matching TRBD2. Germline assignment: CDR1 MNHNS and CDR2 SASEGT. The CDR3 consists of 14 residues. The junction had 6 bases not matched to a gene; V was cut back by 7 bases and J by 4 bases. CDR3 in DNA: TGTGCCAGCACCAGGACTAGCGGGCAGTACGAGCAGTACTTC. It specifies CASTRTSGQYEQYF.

The rearrangement joins TRBV9 to TRBJ2-3; unclear D gene. Trimming cost V 2 bases and J 5 bases, with 9 bases left between them. In germline, CDR1 is SGDLS, CDR2 YYNGEE. The CDR3 spans 13 residues. The CDR3 DNA reads as TGTGCCAGCAGCGTGGGTCAAGGAGATACGCAGTATTTT. Translation gives CASSVGQGDTQYF.

The chain has TRBV12-3 or TRBV12-4 and TRBJ2-5; 7 bases are shared with TRBD1. This CDR3 comprises 14 residues. Trimming at V came to 4 bases and at J to 5 bases, leaving 7 bases not matched to a gene. Here the CDR3 reads CASSSLGRGETQYF. DNA for the CDR3: TGTGCCAGCAGTTCCCTTGGCAGGGGGGAGACCCAGTACTTC.

This clonotype showed up just a few times. The CDR3 sequence: CASSGKGMSTDTQYF. The CDR3 DNA reads as TGTGCCAGCAGCGGAAAGGGGATGAGCACAGATACGCAGTATTTT. The chain recombines TRBV7-9 with TRBJ2-3; TRBD1 is a possible D gene (5 bases). V was clipped by 5 bases and J by 0 bases, with 12 bases between them. Germline V gene sequence: CDR1 SEHNR, CDR2 FQNEAQ (reference sequence). This CDR3 spans 15 amino acids.

The rearrangement uses TRBV9 and TRBJ2-3; possible D gene TRBD1, 5 bases. V lost 4 bases, J lost 4 bases, and 13 bases lay in between. CDR3 size: 14 residues. Germline V CDR1 and CDR2: SGDLS, YYNGEE. Here the CDR3 reads CASSPQGRADTQYF. The DNA of the CDR3 is TGTGCCAGCAGCCCTCAAGGCAGGGCAGATACGCAGTATTTT.

The table lists this clonotype with a few counts. This chain links TRBV24-1 with TRBJ1-2; D may be TRBD1 (6 bases). Between the trimmed V and J ends, which lost 4 bases and 8 bases, there was a span of 13 bases. CDR1 is KGHDR, CDR2 SFDVKD, per germline. The CDR3 has 13 amino acids. The CDR3 nucleotides are TGTGCCACCAGTGACAACAGGGTGGCCGGCTACACCTTC. This sequence encodes CATSDNRVAGYTF.

The V gene is TRBV15, the J gene TRBJ2-7, with D perhaps assigned TRBD1 or TRBD2 (6 bases each). Germline-derived CDR1 and CDR2 are LNHNV and YYDKDF (reference sequence). Between the trimmed V and J ends, which lost 3 bases and 2 bases, there was a span of 20 bases. The CDR3 contains 17 residues. The CDR3 bases are TGTGCCACCAGCAGTGACAGTACCGGGGGCCGTACCTACGAGCAGTACTTC. Protein product: CATSSDSTGGRTYEQYF.

The gene calls are TRBV6-5 and TRBJ2-7, with D possibly called TRBD1 or TRBD2 (5 bases each). The CDR3 extends over 14 amino acids. Per germline, CDR1 MNHEY and CDR2 SVGAGI. V was cut by 2 bases and J by 3 bases, with 11 bases left in between. CDR3 amino acids: CASSYGGRSYEQYF. As DNA, the CDR3 is TGTGCCAGCAGTTACGGGGGTAGGAGCTACGAGCAGTACTTC.

The chain combines TRBV7-3 with TRBJ2-1, with 14 bases aligning to TRBD2. With V trimmed by 1 base and J by 8 bases, 4 bases remained unmatched. The V gene's germline CDR1 is SGHTA and CDR2 FQGTGA. The CDR3 is 16 amino acids. The DNA of the CDR3 is TGTGCCAGCAGCTTAAGGACTAGCGGGAGGATTGATGAGCAGTTCTTC. It yields the protein CASSLRTSGRIDEQFF.